The 27 T cell receptor beta chains in this list originate from one sample, sequenced in a study of immune reconstitution after stem cell transplant in scleroderma. TCRdb recomputed calls from the RT-PCR reads with MiXCR, one row per CDR3 protein. The sample yields about 4,000 distinct CDR3 sequences, roughly 6.4% seen once. This material was obtained before or after autologous hematopoietic stem cell transplantation (not recorded which). The receptors stem from a female donor with systemic sclerosis.

Only a few counts were recorded for this clonotype. The J gene is TRBJ1-4, the V gene TRBV24-1, with TRBD1 as a possible D gene (5 bases). The germline V and J ends were trimmed by 4 bases and 7 bases, with 12 bases remaining between them. Germline CDR1 is KGHDR and CDR2 is SFDVKD. The CDR3 loop spans 14 amino acids. CDR3 nucleotides: TGTGCCACCAGTGACCCACGCGGGGGTGAAAAACTGTTTTTT. The encoded protein is CATSDPRGGEKLFF.

The chain recombines TRBV4-3 with TRBJ1-3, with 7 positions matching TRBD1. This CDR3 comprises 15 residues. V lost 2 bases to trimming and J lost 2 bases; unmatched junction nucleotides: 3. CDR1 is LGHNA and CDR2 is YSLEER in the germline V gene. The CDR3 protein is CASSQQGGPGNTIYF. CDR3 DNA sequence: TGCGCCAGCAGCCAACAAGGGGGCCCTGGAAACACCATATATTTT.

This clonotype rates as large. The chain couples TRBV7-2 to TRBJ1-2; D may be TRBD1 (6 bases). The CDR3 is 16 residues long. Germline V lookup: CDR1 SGHTA, CDR2 FQGNSA. Trimming left V 4 bases short and J 8 bases short, with 23 bases between. CDR3 bases: TGTGCCAGCAGCTCCTCTACCGGGAGACAGGCGGAGGGCTACACCTTC. Translation: CASSSSTGRQAEGYTF. The full variable domain, completed using reference TRBV7-2 and TRBJ1-2, is GAGVSQSPSNKVTEKGKDVELRCDPISGHTALYWYRQSLGQGLEFLIYFQGNSAPDKSGLPSDRFSAERTGGSVSTLTIQRTQQEDSAVYLCASSSSTGRQAEGYTFGSGTRLTVV.

This clonotype rates as medium-sized (0.01 to 0.1%). The gene calls are TRBV28 and TRBJ1-2; the D is unclear. The germline CDR1 and CDR2 sequences are MDHEN and SYDVKM. V lost 5 bases and J 14 bases, leaving 9 bases between the germline ends. The CDR3 sequence is 9 residues long. As DNA, the CDR3 is TGTGCCAGCAGTCCACCCTGGACCTTC. Amino acids: CASSPPWTF.

V gene TRBV27 combines with J gene TRBJ2-5; D is undetermined. From germline, CDR1 is MNHEY and CDR2 SMNVEV (reference sequence). The V gene lost 0 bases and the J gene lost 1 base, with 9 bases spanning the gap. The CDR3 covers 15 residues. The CDR3 here is CASSLSHPPQETQYF. The CDR3 DNA reads TGTGCCAGCAGTTTATCTCACCCCCCCCAAGAGACCCAGTACTTC.

In this sample, this clonotype is medium-sized. The chain employs TRBV14 and TRBJ1-2, with no clear D. Trimming took 0 bases from V and 4 from J, leaving 9 bases between them. Germline V CDR1 and CDR2: SGHDN, FVKESK. The CDR3 has 14 residues. CDR3 loop: CASSQDRRSYGYTF. The CDR3 bases are TGTGCCAGCAGCCAAGACAGACGGTCCTATGGCTACACCTTC.

In this sample, this clonotype is medium-sized. The J gene is TRBJ2-3, the V gene TRBV5-1, with 7 bases identical to TRBD2. The CDR3 runs to 19 residues. Trimming removed 1 base from V and 3 bases from J; junction bases left unmatched: 17. The germline gives CDR1 SGHRS, CDR2 YFSETQ. The CDR3 loop reads CASSLKRSSGKGRTDTQYF. In DNA form, the CDR3 reads TGCGCCAGCAGCTTGAAGAGGTCCAGCGGGAAAGGGAGGACAGATACGCAGTATTTT.

This clonotype was found a few times. The chain combines TRBV10-3 with TRBJ2-1, with D unclear. Trimming took off 2 bases at V and 9 bases at J, with 11 bases between the two ends. CDR3 size: 13 residues. Germline V gene data show CDR1 as ENHRY and CDR2 as SYGVKD. The CDR3 DNA reads TGTGCCATCAGTGAGAACGGCAGTCTTGAGCAGTTCTTC. As protein: CAISENGSLEQFF.

This clonotype is classed as large (0.1 to 1%). This chain connects TRBV7-2 to TRBJ2-2, with 9 bases lining up with TRBD1. Germline CDR1 reads SGHTA; CDR2 reads FQGNSA. Unmatched junction bases numbered 6, after V lost 5 bases and J lost 5 bases. This CDR3 has 15 residues. Here the CDR3 DNA reads TGTGCCAGCAGCCGAGACAGGGGGGGGACCGGGGAGCTGTTTTTT. This gives the protein CASSRDRGGTGELFF. Together with reference TRBV7-2 and TRBJ2-2, the CDR3 gives the full variable domain: GAGVSQSPSNKVTEKGKDVELRCDPISGHTALYWYRQSLGQGLEFLIYFQGNSAPDKSGLPSDRFSAERTGGSVSTLTIQRTQQEDSAVYLCASSRDRGGTGELFFGEGSRLTVL.

This clonotype is labeled as medium-sized (0.01 to 0.1%). The gene calls are TRBV5-6 and TRBJ1-3; D gene unclear. Germline V lookup: CDR1 SGHDT, CDR2 YYEEEE. This CDR3 has 15 residues. V lost 4 bases to trimming and J lost 0 bases, with 11 bases between them. The CDR3 loop is CASSKPRYSGNTIYF. CDR3 sequence (DNA): TGTGCCAGCAGCAAGCCAAGGTACTCTGGAAACACCATATATTTT.

In its sample, this clonotype was seen a few times. V gene TRBV4-1 combines with J gene TRBJ2-5; D is unresolved. From germline, CDR1 is MGHRA and CDR2 YSYEKL. Trimming stripped 1 base from V and 5 bases from J, with 14 bases between. This CDR3 has 15 amino acids. The CDR3 is CASSQVPPILETQYF. CDR3 coding DNA: TGCGCCAGCAGCCAAGTTCCCCCCATTTTGGAGACCCAGTACTTC.

By share of the sample, this clonotype is medium-sized (0.01 to 0.1%). This sequence joins TRBV2 and TRBJ2-1; 12 bases line up with TRBD2. V lost 5 bases to trimming and J lost 9 bases; unmatched junction nucleotides: 11. CDR1 SNHLY and CDR2 FYNNEI come from the germline V gene. CDR3 length equals 16 residues. The CDR3 protein is CASSSPGLAGGGEQFF. The CDR3 bases are TGTGCCAGCAGTTCCCCGGGACTAGCGGGTGGGGGTGAGCAGTTCTTC.

About this clonotype itself: A much larger clone sits a single nucleotide away, making a read error possible. The rearrangement joins TRBV10-2 to TRBJ2-5, with TRBD2 matching 9 bases. This CDR3 has 14 residues. The germline V gene has CDR1 WSHSY and CDR2 SAAADI. V shed 11 bases and J 1 base; nucleotides not matched to a gene: 8. The CDR3 protein is CAGNQGLAQETQYF. Here the CDR3 DNA reads TGCGCCGGCAACCAGGGACTAGCCCAAGAGACCCAGTACTTC.

Judged by abundance, this clonotype is medium-sized (0.01 to 0.1%). V and J are TRBV7-2 and TRBJ2-7; 10 bases are a match to TRBD2. Germline trimming cut 5 bases from V and 5 bases from J; bases unmatched to any gene: 9. The CDR3 consists of 15 residues. Germline V gene sequence: CDR1 SGHTA, CDR2 FQGNSA. The CDR3 nucleotides are TGTGCCAGCAGCGGGCTAGCGGGAGTCGCAGACGAGCAGTACTTC. Residues: CASSGLAGVADEQYF.

In this sample, this clonotype is medium-sized (0.01 to 0.1%). The chain recombines TRBV13 with TRBJ2-3, with a weak D call TRBD1 (5 bases). In germline, CDR1 is PRHDT, CDR2 FYEKMQ (reference sequence). Trimming pared 5 bases from V and 2 bases from J, leaving 11 bases between. The CDR3 totals 14 residues. In DNA form, the CDR3 reads TGTGCCAGCAGCCCGGACACTTTCACAGATACGCAGTATTTT. It specifies CASSPDTFTDTQYF.

In this sample, this clonotype is medium-sized. The chain employs TRBV20-1 and TRBJ2-1, with D possibly matching TRBD2 (6 bases). The length of the CDR3 is 16 residues. The V end was cut by 0 bases, the J end by 0 bases, with 12 bases between. The germline V gene has CDR1 DFQATT and CDR2 SNEGSKA (reference sequence). The CDR3 protein is CSARDRGVFSYNEQFF. The CDR3 DNA is TGCAGTGCTAGAGATCGCGGGGTCTTCTCCTACAATGAGCAGTTCTTC.

Within the sample, this clonotype is medium-sized. This chain connects TRBV11-1 to TRBJ2-1; D may match TRBD1 or TRBD2 (6 bases each). The CDR3 spans 16 residues. V gave up 5 bases and J gave up 0 bases, with 14 bases separating them. Germline V CDR1 and CDR2: SGHAT, FQDESV (reference sequence). This CDR3 is CASSAGHRSSYNEQFF. The CDR3 region has the DNA TGTGCCAGCAGCGCGGGACACAGGAGCTCCTACAATGAGCAGTTCTTC.

This clonotype was seen more than once but under ten times. This sequence joins TRBV5-1 and TRBJ2-5; D is perhaps TRBD2 (5 bases). V lost 3 bases and J lost 2, with 11 bases in between. CDR1 and CDR2 (germline): SGHRS, YFSETQ. The CDR3 spans 14 residues. CDR3 nucleotide sequence: TGCGCCAGCAGCTCGATTGGCGGGCAAGAGACCCAGTACTTC. Its translation is CASSSIGGQETQYF.

This clonotype was seen a few times. J is TRBJ2-7 and V is TRBV10-3; TRBD1 matches at 8 bases. The CDR3 spans 14 residues. CDR1 and CDR2 (germline): ENHRY, SYGVKD. The trim removed 2 bases at V and 6 bases at J, leaving 6 bases unmatched. DNA of the CDR3: TGTGCCATCAGTGAGGGACAGGGTATAGCCGAGCAGTACTTC. Its translation is CAISEGQGIAEQYF.

Sample share makes this clonotype large (0.1 to 1%). This sequence joins TRBV6-5 and TRBJ2-5; possibly TRBD1 for D (6 bases). Germline CDR1 and CDR2: MNHEY and SVGAGI. Deletions cut 6 bases from V and 1 base from J, with 6 bases between. The CDR3 runs to 12 residues. CDR3 DNA: TGTGCCAGCAGGGACAGCCAAGAGACCCAGTACTTC. Translation gives CASRDSQETQYF.

This clonotype is termed medium-sized. The V and J genes are TRBV28 and TRBJ2-7; 12 positions agree with TRBD2. Germline CDR1 MDHEN, CDR2 SYDVKM. The CDR3 consists of 14 residues. V shed 5 bases and J 5 bases; nucleotides not matched to a gene: 4. The CDR3 sequence: CASSTGTSGHEQYF. For the CDR3, the DNA is TGTGCCAGCAGTACCGGGACTAGCGGGCACGAGCAGTACTTC.

The chain joins TRBV3-1 to TRBJ2-4, with 9 bases that match TRBD1. The CDR3 extends over 19 amino acids. V was clipped by 5 bases and J by 1 base; unmatched bases: 15. Germline V gene lookup returns CDR1 LGHDT and CDR2 YNNKEL (reference sequence). CDR3 region: CASSYGQGLSPAAKNIQYF. The CDR3 DNA sequence: TGTGCCAGCAGCTATGGACAGGGGCTCTCTCCGGCGGCCAAAAACATTCAGTACTTC. Full variable domain (outside the CDR3, taken from reference TRBV3-1 and TRBJ2-4): DTAVSQTPKYLVTQMGNDKSIKCEQNLGHDTMYWYKQDSKKFLKIMFSYNNKELIINETVPNRFSPKSPDKAHLNLHINSLELGDSAVYFCASSYGQGLSPAAKNIQYFGAGTRLSVL.

This clonotype is medium-sized (0.01 to 0.1%). The chain recombines TRBV6-2 or TRBV6-3 with TRBJ2-7; D may be TRBD1 (6 bases). The CDR3 spans 14 residues. Germline-derived CDR1 and CDR2 are MNHEY and SVGEGT. V lost 6 bases and J lost 1, with 13 bases in between. The CDR3 nucleotides are TGTGCCAGCAGAGGGACACCGGTTTCCTACGAGCAGTACTTC. Protein product: CASRGTPVSYEQYF.

By its share, this clonotype is medium-sized. The chain recombines TRBV5-1 with TRBJ1-3; unclear D gene. The germline V gene encodes CDR1 SGHRS and CDR2 YFSETQ. This CDR3 contains 16 residues. The V gene lost 0 bases and the J gene lost 0 bases, with 10 bases spanning the gap. The CDR3 nucleotides are TGCGCCAGCAGCTTGGACTTCTCAAGCTCTGGAAACACCATATATTTT. This sequence encodes CASSLDFSSSGNTIYF.

By sample fraction, this clonotype is medium-sized. The chain couples TRBV7-2 to TRBJ2-1; TRBD2 aligns across 9 bases. Germline lookup yields CDR1 SGHTA and CDR2 FQGNSA. The J segment lost 2 bases and the V segment lost 5 bases, leaving 10 bases of the junction unmatched. The length of the CDR3 is 17 residues. The CDR3 DNA is TGTGCCAGCAGCAAGGATAGCGGGGGACCACCCTACAATGAGCAGTTCTTC. Translation: CASSKDSGGPPYNEQFF.

Within the sample, this clonotype is medium-sized. At one end the junction does not follow the germline gene, possibly because of a read error. The gene calls are TRBV28 and TRBJ2-7, with 9 bases aligning to TRBD1. The CDR3 extends over 14 amino acids. In germline, CDR1 is MDHEN, CDR2 SYDVKM. The CDR3 DNA is TGTGCCAGCAGGACTAGGGCTCTTACGACAGGGGGAAACTTC. This translates into CASRTRALTTGGNF.

To note about this clonotype: This may be a read error: a much more frequent sequence differs by one nucleotide. The chain has TRBV7-3 and TRBJ2-2; D unresolved. Trimming took 3 bases from V and 7 from J, leaving 9 bases between them. CDR3 length: 13 amino acids. CDR1 and CDR2 (germline): SGHTA, FQGTGA. The CDR3 sequence is CASSFTRGGELFF. CDR3 sequence (DNA): TGTGCCAGCAGCTTTACGAGAGGCGGGGAGCTGTTTTTT.